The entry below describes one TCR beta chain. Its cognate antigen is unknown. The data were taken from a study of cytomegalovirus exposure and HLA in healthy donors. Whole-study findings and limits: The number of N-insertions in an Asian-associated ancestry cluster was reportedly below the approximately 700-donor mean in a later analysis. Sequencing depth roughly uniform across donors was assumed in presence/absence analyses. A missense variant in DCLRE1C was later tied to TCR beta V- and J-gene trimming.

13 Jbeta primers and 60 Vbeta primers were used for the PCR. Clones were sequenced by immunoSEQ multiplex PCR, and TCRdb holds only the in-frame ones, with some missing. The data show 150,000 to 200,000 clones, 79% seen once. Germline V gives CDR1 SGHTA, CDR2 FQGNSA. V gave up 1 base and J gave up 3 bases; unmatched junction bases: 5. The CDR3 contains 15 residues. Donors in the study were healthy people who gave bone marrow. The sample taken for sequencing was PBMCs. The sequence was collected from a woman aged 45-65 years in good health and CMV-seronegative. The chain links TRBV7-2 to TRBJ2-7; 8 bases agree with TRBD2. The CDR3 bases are TGTGCCAGCAGCTTAGGAGCGGGGGAGGACTACGAGCAGTACTTC. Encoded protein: CASSLGAGEDYEQYF.